This TCR beta chain was found in a study of OX40 agonist ivuxolimab in advanced cancers. Turning to the overall study: Ivuxolimab was a fully human IgG2 agonistic monoclonal antibody targeting the costimulatory receptor OX40 (CD134). Intravenous ivuxolimab was administered to patients every 2 weeks at six dose levels: 0.01, 0.1, 0.3, 1.5, 3 and 10 mg/kg. Of the approximately 50 patients in dose escalation, some 20 had hepatocellular carcinoma, approximately 15 had melanoma, 9 had renal cell carcinoma and 9 had head and neck cancer. In the dose-escalation cohort, roughly 80% of patients were male, and the mean age was approximately 64 years, with a range of about 20 to 79. Prior anti-PD-1, anti-PD-L1 or anti-CTLA-4 therapy was permitted, and checkpoint inhibitors had been received by around 40% of dose-escalation patients. Partial responses were achieved by three dose-escalation patients, of whom one had hepatocellular carcinoma and two had cutaneous melanoma. Peripheral TCRbeta sequencing aimed to test whether ivuxolimab altered TCR sequence diversity and caused clonal T-cell expansion. The paper describes the monotherapy dose-escalation part (N of about 47 patients) of the phase I trial of ivuxolimab.

In the case of this clone: Its antigen target is currently unknown. One base away there is no much larger clone; base qualities are not given.

Genomic DNA was isolated from the sorted cells so that the TCRbeta CDR3 region could be sequenced. The immunoSEQ Assay was used for sequencing of TCRbeta CDR3 regions. TCRdb mirrors the immuneACCESS table, restricted to in-frame sequences. Some clones are absent from its copies; in checked studies, under half trace to an unresolved V gene, and the reason for the others is unknown. This sample is represented by some 70,000 clones; 91% of them were singletons. The biggest ten clones account for about 0.3% of the sample. Broad study findings and their caveats: On average, CD8+ T cells showed more expanded clones than CD4+ T cells after ivuxolimab. Low levels of normalized T-cell clonal expansion were also seen in some patients who did not respond. At doses from 0.1 to 3.0 mg/kg, clonal expansion was seen in both CD4+ and CD8+ blood T cells between baseline and week 6. In the 0.1-3.0 mg/kg groups, partial responders were among the patients with the lowest normalized peripheral clonal expansion, particularly in CD8+ T cells. Antigen specificity was not determined for the clonally expanded peripheral T cells.

The trial excluded patients who had a history of autoimmune disease or were on systemic immunosuppression. Peripheral blood for TCR sequencing was drawn from every dose cohort at baseline, at cycle 4 day 1 and at cycle 7 day 1. The samples were taken from a phase I, first-in-human, multicenter, open-label dose-escalation trial of ivuxolimab. Adults with locally advanced or metastatic melanoma, renal cell carcinoma, hepatocellular carcinoma or head and neck squamous cell carcinoma were enrolled in the trial. Before TCR sequencing, CD4+ T cells and CD8+ T cells were sorted from peripheral blood as separate populations. Reading the germline V gene gives CDR1 SQVTM and CDR2 ANQGSEA. The V end loses 7 bases and the J end loses 7 bases, and a stretch of 21 bases separates them. The cysteine opens and the phenylalanine closes a CDR3 of 14 amino acids. Only the CDR3 portion is preserved as DNA: 42 bases, with reading frame beginning at the first base.

This sequence uses TRBV29-1 and TRBJ2-3; the D gene is unclear. This sequence was found in an adult with an advanced solid tumor such as melanoma, head and neck, liver or kidney cancer. This sample comprised CD4+ or CD8+ T cells sorted from blood, obtained in a trial of the OX40 agonist ivuxolimab. Read as DNA, the sequence is TGCAGCGGGGGAACACACGGGTGGAAAAATACGCAGTATTTT. This is translated as CSGGTHGWKNTQYF.